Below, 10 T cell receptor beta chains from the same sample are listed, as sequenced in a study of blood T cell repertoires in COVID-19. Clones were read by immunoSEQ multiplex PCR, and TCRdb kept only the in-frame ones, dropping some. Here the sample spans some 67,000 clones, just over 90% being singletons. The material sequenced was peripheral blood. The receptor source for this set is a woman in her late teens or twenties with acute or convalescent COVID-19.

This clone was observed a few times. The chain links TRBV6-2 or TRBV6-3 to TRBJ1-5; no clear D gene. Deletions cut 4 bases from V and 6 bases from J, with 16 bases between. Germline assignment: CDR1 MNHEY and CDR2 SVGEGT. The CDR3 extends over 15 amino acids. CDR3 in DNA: TGTGCCAGCAGTTTTGCGGGTAGGAAGGGTCAGCCCCAGCATTTT. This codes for CASSFAGRKGQPQHF.

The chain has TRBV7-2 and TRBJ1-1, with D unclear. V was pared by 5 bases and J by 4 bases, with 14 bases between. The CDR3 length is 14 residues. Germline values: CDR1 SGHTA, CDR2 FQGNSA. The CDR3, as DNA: TGTGCCAGCAGCCAAACAGTTTACCTCACTGAAGCTTTCTTT. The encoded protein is CASSQTVYLTEAFF.

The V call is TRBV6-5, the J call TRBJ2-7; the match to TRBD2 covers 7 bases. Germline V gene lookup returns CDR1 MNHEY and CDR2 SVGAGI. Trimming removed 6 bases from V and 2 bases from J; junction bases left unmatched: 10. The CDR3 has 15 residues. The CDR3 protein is CASSSDWTRPYEQYF. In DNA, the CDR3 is TGTGCCAGCAGCTCCGACTGGACTAGGCCCTACGAGCAGTACTTC.

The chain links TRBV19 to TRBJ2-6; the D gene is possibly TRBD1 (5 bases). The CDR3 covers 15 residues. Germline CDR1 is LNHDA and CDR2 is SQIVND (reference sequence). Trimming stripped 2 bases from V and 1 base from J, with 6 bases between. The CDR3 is CASSIPGSGANVLTF. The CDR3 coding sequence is TGTGCCAGTAGTATACCAGGGTCTGGGGCCAACGTCCTGACTTTC.

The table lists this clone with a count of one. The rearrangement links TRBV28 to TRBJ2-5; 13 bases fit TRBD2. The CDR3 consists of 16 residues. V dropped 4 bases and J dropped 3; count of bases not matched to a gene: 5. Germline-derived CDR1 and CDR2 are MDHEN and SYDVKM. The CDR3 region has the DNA TGTGCCAGCAGTTCCCCCGGGACTAGCGGGGAAGAGACCCAGTACTTC. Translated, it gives CASSSPGTSGEETQYF.

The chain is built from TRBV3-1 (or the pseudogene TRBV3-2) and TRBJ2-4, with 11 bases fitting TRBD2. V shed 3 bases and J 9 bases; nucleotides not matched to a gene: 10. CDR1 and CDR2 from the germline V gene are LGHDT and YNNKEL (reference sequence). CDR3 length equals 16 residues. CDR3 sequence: CASSQLAGGSRGIQYF. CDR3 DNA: TGTGCCAGCAGCCAGTTAGCGGGAGGGTCCCGGGGCATTCAGTACTTC.

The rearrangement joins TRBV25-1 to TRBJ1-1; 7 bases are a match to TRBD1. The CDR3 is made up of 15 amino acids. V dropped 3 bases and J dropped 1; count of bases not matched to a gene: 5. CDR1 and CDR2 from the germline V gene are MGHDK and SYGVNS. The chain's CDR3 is CASSDLTGRNTEAFF. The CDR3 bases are TGTGCCAGCAGTGACCTGACAGGGAGGAACACTGAAGCTTTCTTT.

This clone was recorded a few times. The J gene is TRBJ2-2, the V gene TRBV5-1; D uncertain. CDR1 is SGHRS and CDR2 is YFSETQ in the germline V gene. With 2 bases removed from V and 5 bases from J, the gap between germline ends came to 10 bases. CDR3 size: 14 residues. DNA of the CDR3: TGCGCCAGCAGCTTTGATACTGAGACCGGGGAGCTGTTTTTT. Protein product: CASSFDTETGELFF.

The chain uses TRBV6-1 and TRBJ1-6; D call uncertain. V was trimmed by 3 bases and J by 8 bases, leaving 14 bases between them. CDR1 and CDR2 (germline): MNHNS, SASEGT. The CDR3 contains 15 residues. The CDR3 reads CASSELGPGYSPLHF. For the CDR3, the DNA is TGTGCCAGCAGTGAGCTGGGTCCGGGGTATTCACCCCTCCACTTT.

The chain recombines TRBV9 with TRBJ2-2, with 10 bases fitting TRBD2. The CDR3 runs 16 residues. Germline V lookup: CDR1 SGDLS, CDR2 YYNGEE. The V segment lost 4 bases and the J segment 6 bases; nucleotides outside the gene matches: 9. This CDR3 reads CASSRLAGDYSGELFF. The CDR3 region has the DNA TGTGCCAGCAGCCGGCTAGCGGGAGATTACTCCGGGGAGCTGTTTTTT.